This TCR beta chain originates from a study of vaccination and CD4 T cells after COVID-19. Whole-study context: Mild disease affected roughly ten convalescent patients and severe disease one, all SARS-CoV-2 positive by nasal swab PCR. Collection of post-COVID samples occurred a median around 96 days after diagnosis, spanning a range of 35 to 161. The convalescents included six males and four females, and among them two were Hispanic while seven were Caucasian. Regarding the study as a whole: There was no significant change from 21 to 38 median reactive clonotypes.

TCRdb reanalysed the PCR reads using MiXCR and keeps one entry per CDR3 protein. The table records about 19,000 distinct CDR3 sequences, about three fifths of them present only once. This CDR3 region has 15 residues. The ends were cut back, 4 bases at V and 0 bases at J, with 10 bases in the middle. CDR1 is LNHDA and CDR2 is SQIVND in the germline V gene (reference sequence). Remarks on this clonotype: As yet, its antigen is unknown.

This specimen consisted of CD4+ T cells from blood, obtained after SARS-CoV-2 vaccination. The chain is built from TRBV19 and TRBJ1-5; D is unclear. This receptor was taken from a human donor who had recovered from COVID-19. CDR3 nucleotides: TGTGCCAGTAGTAGTCTGGGATCTAGCAATCAGCCCCAGCATTTT. The encoded protein is CASSSLGSSNQPQHF.